The 28 T cell receptor beta chains below come from one sample, sequenced in a study of blood T cell repertoires in COVID-19. This table comes from immunoSEQ multiplex PCR, and its TCRdb copy is limited to in-frame clones, with some not included. Among around 310,000 clones, under 90% were seen once, and the ten largest hold roughly a tenth. The sample was PBMCs or T cells enriched from blood (not recorded which). These receptors originate from a young woman who had recovered from COVID-19.

The chain employs TRBV28 and TRBJ1-6; 7 bases are a match to TRBD1. J gave up 6 bases and V 4 bases, and 3 bases lay outside the gene matches. There are 14 residues in the CDR3. CDR1 and CDR2 (germline): MDHEN, SYDVKM. The CDR3 coding sequence is TGTGCCAGCAGTTACAGGGGTGGTAATTCACCCCTCCACTTT. It specifies CASSYRGGNSPLHF.

The chain recombines TRBV6-5 with TRBJ2-1; possible D gene TRBD1, 5 bases. In germline, CDR1 is MNHEY, CDR2 SVGAGI. The CDR3 is 14 residues long. Deletions cut 0 bases from V and 8 bases from J, with 11 bases between. The CDR3 DNA reads as TGTGCCAGCAGTTACTCGCGCAGGGTGCATGAGCAGTTCTTC. It is translated as CASSYSRRVHEQFF.

The chain links TRBV9 to TRBJ2-2, with 8 nucleotides matching TRBD1. The germline gives CDR1 SGDLS, CDR2 YYNGEE. V was pared by 0 bases and J by 1 base, with 2 bases of the junction left unmatched. This CDR3 is 16 amino acids long. In DNA, the CDR3 is TGTGCCAGCAGCGTAGCAGGGACAGGGAACACCGGGGAGCTGTTTTTT. Encoded protein: CASSVAGTGNTGELFF. Full variable domain (rest looked up from reference TRBV9 and TRBJ2-2): DSGVTQTPKHLITATGQRVTLRCSPRSGDLSVYWYQQSLDQGLQFLIQYYNGEERAKGNILERFSAQQFPDLHSELNLSSLELGDSALYFCASSVAGTGNTGELFFGEGSRLTVL.

V gene TRBV19 combines with J gene TRBJ1-2, with 8 bases matching TRBD1. Germline loops: CDR1 LNHDA, CDR2 SQIVND (reference sequence). After removal of 3 bases from V and 0 bases from J, the junction contained 15 bases not matched to a gene. This CDR3 comprises 19 residues. The CDR3 here is CASSIYLAETGEANYGYTF. The DNA of the CDR3 is TGTGCCAGTAGTATCTATCTGGCCGAGACAGGGGAAGCTAACTATGGCTACACCTTC.

The J gene is TRBJ1-3, the V gene TRBV28; D gene ambiguous. V was cut by 7 bases and J by 2 bases, with 15 bases left in between. The germline V gene has CDR1 MDHEN and CDR2 SYDVKM. The CDR3 covers 15 residues. CDR3: CASTSYHGTGNTIYF. CDR3 sequence (DNA): TGTGCCAGCACCTCGTATCACGGGACTGGAAACACCATATATTTT.

This clone has just one count. This chain connects TRBV19 to TRBJ1-2, with D uncertain. The CDR3 is 12 residues long. The V gene lost 5 bases and the J gene lost 2 bases, with 6 bases spanning the gap. Germline CDR1 reads LNHDA; CDR2 reads SQIVND (reference sequence). CDR3 sequence: CASSYQNYGYTF. CDR3 sequence (DNA): TGTGCCAGTAGTTACCAGAACTATGGCTACACCTTC.

Remarks on this clone: The sample has other DNA sequences that encode this CDR3 too. V and J are TRBV6-5 and TRBJ1-5; tentative D call: TRBD1 (5 bases). Germline V CDR1 and CDR2: MNHEY, SVGAGI. CDR3 length: 14 amino acids. The V gene lost 2 bases and the J gene lost 4 bases, with 9 bases spanning the gap. CDR3 nucleotides: TGTGCCAGCAGTTACGGACAAGCAAATCAGCCCCAGCATTTT. The encoded protein is CASSYGQANQPQHF.

This clone was seen only once. The chain links TRBV6-5 to TRBJ1-1; D is ambiguous. The CDR3 runs to 12 residues. Germline V CDR1 and CDR2: MNHEY, SVGAGI. Trimming shortened V by 2 bases and J by 10 bases, and 11 bases separated the two germline ends. CDR3 in DNA: TGTGCCAGCAGTTACGCGGTCGGGGTAGCTTTCTTT. It codes for CASSYAVGVAFF.

The chain links TRBV10-3 to TRBJ2-1, with TRBD2 identical over 7 bases. Germline CDR1 reads ENHRY; CDR2 reads SYGVKD. The CDR3 sequence is 15 residues long. With V trimmed by 4 bases and J by 4 bases, 7 bases remained unmatched. In nucleotides, the CDR3 is TGTGCCATCAGTGGGACCGGGACTACTTACAATGAGCAGTTCTTC. Amino acid sequence: CAISGTGTTYNEQFF.

The chain combines TRBV18 with TRBJ2-1; D is uncertain. Germline CDR1 KGHSH, CDR2 LQKENI. V was shortened by 2 bases and J by 8 bases, with 7 bases between the two germline ends. CDR3 size: 12 residues. The CDR3: CASSPYADEQFF. As DNA, the CDR3 is TGTGCCAGCTCACCATACGCGGATGAGCAGTTCTTC. Looking up the rest from reference TRBV18 and TRBJ2-1 gives the full variable domain: NAGVMQNPRHLVRRRGQEARLRCSPMKGHSHVYWYRQLPEEGLKFMVYLQKENIIDESGMPKERFSAEFPKEGPSILRIQQVVRGDSAAYFCASSPYADEQFFGPGTRLTVL.

The gene calls are TRBV11-2 and TRBJ2-7; D is ambiguous. The length of the CDR3 is 13 residues. The V gene lost 0 bases and the J gene lost 3 bases, with 6 bases spanning the gap. CDR1 and CDR2 (germline): SGHAT, FQNNGV. CDR3 coding DNA: TGTGCCAGCAGCTTAGACAGTAACTACGAGCAGTACTTC. It specifies CASSLDSNYEQYF.

The CDR3 protein is CASSNPWTGDGYTF. CDR3 sequence (DNA): TGTGCCAGCAGCAACCCCTGGACAGGGGATGGCTACACCTTC. The chain has TRBV2 and TRBJ1-2, with 9 bases that match TRBD1. Trimming cost V 6 bases and J 6 bases; bases outside gene matches: 8. CDR1 SNHLY and CDR2 FYNNEI come from the germline V gene. This CDR3 has 14 amino acids.

The chain recombines TRBV5-1 with TRBJ1-3, with 8 bases that match TRBD1. Germline V gives CDR1 SGHRS, CDR2 YFSETQ. J lost 3 bases, V lost 4 bases, and 3 bases had no gene match. This CDR3 is 14 amino acids long. The CDR3 region has the DNA TGCGCCAGCAGCGTAGACAGGGGTGGAAACACCATATATTTT. Its protein is CASSVDRGGNTIYF.

The chain links TRBV7-9 to TRBJ1-5; a possible D gene is TRBD1 (5 bases). The length of the CDR3 is 18 residues. The V end lost 1 base, the J end lost 3 bases, and 19 bases lay between the germline ends. Germline V gene data show CDR1 as SEHNR and CDR2 as FQNEAQ (reference sequence). Here the CDR3 reads CASSLESGKGQVNQPQHF. The CDR3 DNA follows: TGTGCCAGCAGCTTAGAGTCAGGGAAGGGGCAGGTCAATCAGCCCCAGCATTTT.

The chain has TRBV12-5 and TRBJ2-3; the match to TRBD1 covers 8 bases. With V trimmed by 0 bases and J by 14 bases, 19 bases remained unmatched. Looked up from germline, CDR1 is LGHNT and CDR2 is FRNRAP. CDR3 length: 17 residues. CDR3 loop: CASGLVVGQALGSVGYF. The CDR3 nucleotides are TGTGCTAGTGGTTTGGTAGTGGGACAGGCCTTGGGGTCCGTGGGGTATTTT.

The rearrangement links TRBV6-5 to TRBJ1-3, with D possibly being TRBD1 (5 bases). The V gene's germline CDR1 is MNHEY and CDR2 SVGAGI. There are 14 residues in the CDR3. V lost 8 bases and J 2 bases, leaving 13 bases between the germline ends. CDR3 region: CASRNWTPGNTIYF. Here the CDR3 DNA reads TGTGCCAGCCGGAATTGGACACCTGGAAACACCATATATTTT.

The rearrangement joins TRBV5-4 to TRBJ2-7; 9 bases are shared with TRBD1. The J segment lost 3 bases and the V segment lost 4 bases, leaving 5 bases of the junction unmatched. CDR3 length: 14 amino acids. Per germline, CDR1 SGHNT and CDR2 YYREEE (reference sequence). For the CDR3, the DNA is TGTGCCAGCAGCCCTTGGACAGGGGACTACGAGCAGTACTTC. This sequence encodes CASSPWTGDYEQYF.

The chain uses TRBV2 and TRBJ1-3, with TRBD1 identical over 7 bases. V lost 6 bases, J lost 3 bases, and 8 bases stayed unmatched. The CDR3 sequence is 15 residues long. Germline loops: CDR1 SNHLY, CDR2 FYNNEI. CDR3 amino acids: CASSSTSGGGNTIYF. The CDR3 DNA sequence: TGTGCCAGCAGCAGCACTTCAGGGGGTGGAAACACCATATATTTT.

The chain employs TRBV4-3 and TRBJ2-1, with 12 bases identical to TRBD2. Germline V gives CDR1 LGHNA, CDR2 YSLEER. V lost 4 bases to trimming and J lost 3 bases; unmatched junction nucleotides: 10. The CDR3 spans 18 residues. CDR3 sequence: CASSRERGLAGVYNEQFF. The CDR3, as DNA: TGCGCCAGCAGCCGTGAAAGGGGACTAGCGGGTGTCTACAATGAGCAGTTCTTC.

The V and J genes are TRBV7-6 and TRBJ2-7; no reliable D call. From germline, CDR1 is SGHVS and CDR2 FNYEAQ. Trimming left V 4 bases short and J 2 bases short, with 15 bases between. There are 15 residues in the CDR3. The CDR3 sequence is CASSSRGGEPYEQYF. In nucleotides, the CDR3 is TGTGCCAGCAGCTCCCGCGGCGGCGAACCCTACGAGCAGTACTTC.

CDR3 sequence reads: CASSQLWTSGGTDTQYF. In DNA form, the CDR3 reads TGCGCCAGCAGCCAACTCTGGACTAGCGGGGGCACAGATACGCAGTATTTT. The rearrangement joins TRBV4-3 to TRBJ2-3; the match to TRBD2 covers 12 bases. The length of the CDR3 is 17 residues. The V and J ends lost 2 bases and 1 base, in that order; junction bases with no gene match: 4. Looked up from germline, CDR1 is LGHNA and CDR2 is YSLEER.

The J gene is TRBJ2-3, the V gene TRBV10-3; TRBD2 agrees at 11 bases. The V gene end was trimmed by 5 bases and the J gene end by 2 bases; junction bases not matched to a gene: 3. Per germline, CDR1 ENHRY and CDR2 SYGVKD. The CDR3 is 15 amino acids. CDR3 in DNA: TGTGCCATCAGTATAGCGGGAGGGATCACAGATACGCAGTATTTT. The encoded protein is CAISIAGGITDTQYF.

The chain combines TRBV4-2 with TRBJ2-1, with 10 bases lining up with TRBD2. The germline CDR1 and CDR2 sequences are LGHNA and YNFKEQ. Unmatched junction bases numbered 6, after V lost 3 bases and J lost 4 bases. CDR3 length: 16 residues. The CDR3 DNA reads as TGTGCCAGCAGCCAGCAAGCGGGAGGGGATTACAATGAGCAGTTCTTC. Residues: CASSQQAGGDYNEQFF.

The chain combines TRBV19 with TRBJ2-1, with TRBD2 identical over 11 bases. Trimming took 5 bases from V and 0 from J; bases not matched to a gene: 9. Germline values: CDR1 LNHDA, CDR2 SQIVND (reference sequence). This CDR3 comprises 18 residues. The CDR3 reads CASSSRGLAADSYNEQFF. The CDR3, as DNA: TGTGCCAGTAGTTCTCGGGGACTAGCGGCCGACTCCTACAATGAGCAGTTCTTC.

This clone was found once. The chain has TRBV19 and TRBJ1-5, with TRBD1 matching 10 bases. CDR1 LNHDA and CDR2 SQIVND come from the germline V gene (reference sequence). This CDR3 comprises 14 residues. J gave up 1 base and V 9 bases, and 3 bases lay outside the gene matches. The CDR3 here is CASRTGGSNQPQHF. The CDR3 DNA reads TGTGCCAGCAGGACAGGGGGAAGCAATCAGCCCCAGCATTTT.

V is TRBV5-1 and J is TRBJ2-1; possible D gene TRBD1, 5 bases. The CDR3 length is 15 residues. Germline CDR1 SGHRS, CDR2 YFSETQ. Trimming removed 0 bases from V and 1 base from J, with 8 bases in between. Written as DNA, the CDR3 is TGCGCCAGCAGCTTGGAGGGGCTATCCTACAATGAGCAGTTCTTC. It specifies CASSLEGLSYNEQFF.

The chain recombines TRBV5-1 with TRBJ2-3, with 7 bases matching TRBD1. There are 13 residues in the CDR3. Germline CDR1 SGHRS, CDR2 YFSETQ. With 3 bases clipped from V and 6 bases from J, the junction kept 4 bases outside the gene matches. The DNA of the CDR3 is TGCGCCAGCAGCTCGACAGGGCGGGATACGCAGTATTTT. This codes for CASSSTGRDTQYF.

The chain recombines TRBV7-2 with TRBJ2-7, with D perhaps TRBD1 (6 bases). CDR1 and CDR2 from the germline V gene are SGHTA and FQGNSA. V lost 1 base to trimming and J lost 2 bases, with 12 bases between them. CDR3 length equals 15 residues. CDR3 sequence reads: CASSLVSGETYEQYF. In DNA form, the CDR3 reads TGTGCCAGCAGCTTAGTCTCAGGGGAAACCTACGAGCAGTACTTC. The full variable domain, completed using reference TRBV7-2 and TRBJ2-7, is GAGVSQSPSNKVTEKGKDVELRCDPISGHTALYWYRQSLGQGLEFLIYFQGNSAPDKSGLPSDRFSAERTGGSVSTLTIQRTQQEDSAVYLCASSLVSGETYEQYFGPGTRLTVT.